These 14 T cell receptor beta chains share one sample of origin, sequenced in a study of T cells in Graves' hyperthyroidism and ophthalmopathy. RNA transcripts yielded amplified TCR beta CDR3 regions. A first-round RT-PCR of the TCR CDR3 used the HTBI primer set. TCRdb recomputed calls from the multiplex PCR reads with MiXCR, one row per CDR3 protein. The repertoire holds around 480,000 distinct CDR3 sequences, with about 15% as singletons. The sequenced sample consisted of blood. The origin of the receptors is a woman younger than 30 with Graves' hyperthyroidism.

This clonotype was seen at least ten times. This sequence joins TRBV11-3 and TRBJ1-6; TRBD1 aligns across 7 bases. Germline assignment: CDR1 SGHNT and CDR2 YENEEA. The CDR3 runs 14 residues. J lost 14 bases, V lost 4 bases, and 11 bases had no gene match. CDR3 bases: TGTGCCAGCAGCTCCGGGACAGCCGGATTTTCCCTCCACTTT. The encoded protein is CASSSGTAGFSLHF. The complete variable domain, with remaining parts taken from reference TRBV11-3 and TRBJ1-6, reads EAGVVQSPRYKIIEKKQPVAFWCNPISGHNTLYWYLQNLGQGPELLIRYENEEAVDDSQLPKDRFSAERLKGVDSTLKIQPAELGDSAVYLCASSSGTAGFSLHFGNGTRLTVT.

This clonotype was observed at least ten times. The V and J genes are TRBV2 and TRBJ2-1; 9 bases are a match to TRBD2. In germline, CDR1 is SNHLY, CDR2 FYNNEI. The J segment lost 7 bases and the V segment lost 9 bases, leaving 7 bases of the junction unmatched. The CDR3 runs to 13 residues. For the CDR3, the DNA is TGTGCCAGATTAGCGGGAGCCGAGAATGAGCAGTTCTTC. Protein product: CARLAGAENEQFF.

This clonotype was detected many times. The chain couples TRBV5-1 to TRBJ2-7; 11 bases are shared with TRBD2. The CDR3 length is 15 residues. J was trimmed by 4 bases and V by 4 bases; bases with no gene match: 7. CDR1 and CDR2 (germline): SGHRS, YFSETQ. This chain's CDR3 is CASSPLAGEQYEQYV. CDR3 sequence (DNA): TGCGCCAGCAGCCCACTAGCGGGAGAGCAGTACGAGCAGTACGTC.

The chain has TRBV7-8 and TRBJ1-5; 8 bases map to TRBD1. Looked up from germline, CDR1 is SGHVS and CDR2 is FQNEAQ. J gave up 2 bases and V 3 bases, and 3 bases lay outside the gene matches. The CDR3 is made up of 15 amino acids. CDR3 amino acids: CASSFQGAGNQPQHF. DNA of the CDR3: TGTGCCAGCAGCTTCCAGGGGGCGGGCAATCAGCCCCAGCATTTT.

This clonotype came up a few times. The chain carries TRBV5-1 and TRBJ2-7, with D perhaps TRBD1 (5 bases). Germline CDR1 SGHRS, CDR2 YFSETQ. The V gene lost 4 bases and the J gene lost 2 bases, with 13 bases spanning the gap. The CDR3 is 14 residues long. The CDR3 bases are TGCGCCAGCAGCCCTCCGACAGATACCTACGAGCAGTACTTC. It encodes CASSPPTDTYEQYF.

This clonotype has ten or more counts. The V call is TRBV12-3 or TRBV12-4, the J call TRBJ1-1; possibly TRBD1 for D (5 bases). The CDR3 has 15 amino acids. The ends were cut back, 6 bases at V and 0 bases at J, with 14 bases in the middle. The DNA of the CDR3 is TGTGCCAGCAGCCGGACACGATTGATGAACACTGAAGCTTTCTTT. It is translated as CASSRTRLMNTEAFF.

This clonotype has ten or more counts. J is TRBJ2-3 and V is TRBV11-2, with 9 bases fitting TRBD2. The germline V gene encodes CDR1 SGHAT and CDR2 FQNNGV. The CDR3 sequence is 17 residues long. Trimming removed 4 bases from V and 2 bases from J; junction bases left unmatched: 10. CDR3 sequence reads: CASSSRLAGRATDTQYF. CDR3 coding DNA: TGTGCCAGCAGCTCCCGTCTAGCGGGGAGGGCCACAGATACGCAGTATTTT. The entire variable domain, with the rest obtained from reference TRBV11-2 and TRBJ2-3, is as follows: EAGVAQSPRYKIIEKRQSVAFWCNPISGHATLYWYQQILGQGPKLLIQFQNNGVVDDSQLPKDRFSAERLKGVDSTLKIQPAKLEDSAVYLCASSSRLAGRATDTQYFGPGTRLTVL.

The J gene is TRBJ1-1, the V gene TRBV2; D unresolved. CDR1 is SNHLY and CDR2 is FYNNEI in the germline V gene. The V and J ends lost 1 base and 7 bases respectively, with 25 bases between them. CDR3 length: 18 residues. The CDR3 bases are TGTGCCAGCAGTGAAGGAGCTAAAAGGCCGGCGGGGTATGGTGAAGCTTTCTTT. It yields the protein CASSEGAKRPAGYGEAFF.

This clonotype has at least ten counts. The V and J genes are TRBV5-1 and TRBJ1-1; D unclear. The CDR3 runs to 13 residues. The germline V and J ends were trimmed by 0 bases and 6 bases, with 9 bases remaining between them. CDR1 and CDR2 (germline): SGHRS, YFSETQ. DNA for the CDR3: TGCGCCAGCAGCTTGGTGGACGCGGCTGAAGCTTTCTTT. Translated, it gives CASSLVDAAEAFF.

Ten or more counts support this clonotype. The CDR3 sequence is CSAITPGQGALTEAFF. Here the CDR3 DNA reads TGCAGTGCAATCACCCCGGGACAGGGGGCGCTGACTGAAGCTTTCTTT. The V gene is TRBV20-1, the J gene TRBJ1-1, with 12 bases aligning to TRBD1. V gave up 6 bases and J gave up 5 bases; unmatched junction bases: 13. Germline V gene sequence: CDR1 DFQATT, CDR2 SNEGSKA (reference sequence). The CDR3 consists of 16 residues.

This clonotype turned up a few times. The chain carries TRBV30 and TRBJ1-5; TRBD1 aligns across 7 bases. The germline gives CDR1 GTSNPN, CDR2 SVGIG (reference sequence). This CDR3 region has 15 residues. With 0 bases clipped from V and 4 bases from J, the junction kept 6 bases outside the gene matches. CDR3 in amino acids: CAWSVADRRNQPQHF. The CDR3 nucleotides read TGTGCCTGGAGTGTAGCGGACAGGAGGAATCAGCCCCAGCATTTT.

The genes are TRBV27 and TRBJ2-6; TRBD1 matches 8 bases. Germline values: CDR1 MNHEY, CDR2 SMNVEV (reference sequence). This CDR3 contains 16 residues. The trim removed 4 bases at V and 4 bases at J, leaving 6 bases unmatched. The CDR3: CASSSPTGVGANVLTF. CDR3 nucleotides: TGTGCCAGCAGTTCCCCGACAGGGGTCGGGGCCAACGTCCTGACTTTC.

This clonotype was seen repeatedly, ten times or more. The chain is built from TRBV20-1 and TRBJ1-1; TRBD1 matches at 7 bases. The CDR3 runs to 14 residues. Per the germline V gene, CDR1 is DFQATT and CDR2 is SNEGSKA (reference sequence). The V gene end was trimmed by 0 bases and the J gene end by 5 bases; junction bases not matched to a gene: 6. Here the CDR3 reads CSARDTGVDTEAFF. The CDR3 DNA sequence: TGCAGTGCTAGAGATACAGGGGTCGATACTGAAGCTTTCTTT.

This clonotype was counted ten times or more. J is TRBJ1-2 and V is TRBV3-1, with no clear D. The CDR3 runs 15 residues. Germline V gene lookup returns CDR1 LGHDT and CDR2 YNNKEL (reference sequence). Between the trimmed V and J ends, which lost 2 bases and 3 bases, there was a span of 13 bases. CDR3 sequence: CASSQQAGGHYGYTF. In nucleotides, the CDR3 is TGTGCCAGCAGCCAACAAGCCGGAGGGCACTATGGCTACACCTTC.